Shown below are 3 T cell receptor beta chains from a single sample sequenced in a study of CD8 T cells in ankylosing spondylitis. TCRdb independently ran MiXCR on the 5' RACE reads; one entry per CDR3 protein. The sample includes about 240,000 distinct CDR3 sequences, 8.6% of them seen just once. The sample was blood, either unsorted or a sorted T cell fraction (not recorded which). The receptors stem from a male donor with ankylosing spondylitis or in good health (not recorded which).

The rearrangement uses TRBV5-1 and TRBJ2-3; D gene uncertain. This CDR3 comprises 16 residues. Germline-derived CDR1 and CDR2 are SGHRS and YFSETQ. Trimming stripped 4 bases from V and 0 bases from J, with 15 bases between. CDR3 DNA: TGCGCCAGCAGCCACCCGAACCTAGTAAGCACAGATACGCAGTATTTT. Translating gives CASSHPNLVSTDTQYF.

In its sample, this clonotype was seen once. This may stem from a read error, because a much larger clone lies one nucleotide away. The chain recombines TRBV5-1 with TRBJ2-3; D gene unclear. Germline assignment: CDR1 SGHRS and CDR2 YFSETQ. The CDR3 contains 15 residues. In nucleotides, the CDR3 is TGCGCCAGCACGTTAAGTCCCTTTGGCACAGATACGCTGTATTTT. It yields the protein CASTLSPFGTDTLYF.

V is TRBV30 and J is TRBJ2-1; TRBD2 matches at 9 bases. The CDR3 runs to 15 residues. Germline loops: CDR1 GTSNPN, CDR2 SVGIG (reference sequence). Trimming took 5 bases from V and 4 from J; bases not matched to a gene: 9. The CDR3 DNA follows: TGTGCCTGGCGGGGCGGGAGGGCCTCTTACAATGAGCAGTTCTTC. Residues: CAWRGGRASYNEQFF.